This T cell receptor (beta chain) stems from a study of T cell responses to AZD1222 COVID-19 vaccine. Study-level points and caveats: Following two doses of AZD1222, Spike-specific TCR breadth and depth rose. Donors in the cohort were predominantly white British and more often female, and clonal diversity was possibly underestimated. A reported finding is that nearly half of spike-specific TCRs target unmutated variant regions.

Generated by immunoSEQ multiplex PCR, the TCRdb table keeps only in-frame clones and is missing some. The repertoire holds 120,000 or so clones, with 90% as singletons. To note about this clone: Its cognate antigen is unknown.

Trimming took off 4 bases at V and 5 bases at J, with 12 bases between the two ends. Germline V gene lookup returns CDR1 SGHKS and CDR2 YYEKEE (reference sequence). There are 13 residues in the CDR3. This receptor was identified in an adult in good health. V and J are TRBV5-5 and TRBJ1-1; no firm D call. The source material was peripheral blood, sampled on day 0 of MenACWY control vaccination. The CDR3 nucleotides read TGTGCCAGCAGCCCCCAACCGGGGACTGAAGCTTTCTTT. Amino acids: CASSPQPGTEAFF.